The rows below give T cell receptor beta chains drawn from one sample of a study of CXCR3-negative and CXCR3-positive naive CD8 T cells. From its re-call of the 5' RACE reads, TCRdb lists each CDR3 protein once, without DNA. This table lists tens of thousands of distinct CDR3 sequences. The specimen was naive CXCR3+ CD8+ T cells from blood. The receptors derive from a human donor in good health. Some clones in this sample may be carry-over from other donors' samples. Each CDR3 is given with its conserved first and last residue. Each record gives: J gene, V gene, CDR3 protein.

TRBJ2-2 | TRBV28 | CASGQGGTGELFF
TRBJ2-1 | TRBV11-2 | CASSLERSSYNEQFF
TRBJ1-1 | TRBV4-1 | CASSQGWTGNTEAFF
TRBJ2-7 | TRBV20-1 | CSARDKRDIYEQYF
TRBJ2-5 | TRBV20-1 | CSHLWDHSGETQYF
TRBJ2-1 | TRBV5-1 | CASSALAGGPGNEQFF
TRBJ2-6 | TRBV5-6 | CASSLGGLWGSGANVLTF
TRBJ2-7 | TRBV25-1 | CASNTASYEQYF
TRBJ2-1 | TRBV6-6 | CASSYSGVSYNEQFF
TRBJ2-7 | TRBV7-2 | CASSLGAGRDEQYF
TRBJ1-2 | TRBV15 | CATSGDRGPLGYTF
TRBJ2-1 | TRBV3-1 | CASSQEGASGPYNEQFF
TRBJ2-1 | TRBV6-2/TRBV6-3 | CASSGHPGLVGNEQFF
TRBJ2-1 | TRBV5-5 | CASSLFRENNEQFF
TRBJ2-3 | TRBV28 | CASSLQVGLGMPDTQYF
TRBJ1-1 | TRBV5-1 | CASSSGQGFDTEAFF
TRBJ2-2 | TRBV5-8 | CASTYPLEWREFIGELFF
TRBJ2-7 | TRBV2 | CASSLRPYEQYF
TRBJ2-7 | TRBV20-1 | CSAHGPGLATLSYEQYF
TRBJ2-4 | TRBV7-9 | CASSLGPGLAKNIQYF
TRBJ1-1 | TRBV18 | CASSPAERNTEAFF
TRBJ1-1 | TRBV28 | CASGKVLAVPGTEAFF
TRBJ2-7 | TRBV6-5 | CASSPGLAREQYF
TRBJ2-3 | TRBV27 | CASQLSYTDTQYF
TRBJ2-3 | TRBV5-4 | CASSVLAQSSTDTQYF
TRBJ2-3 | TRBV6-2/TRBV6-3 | CASSWNLEDTQYF
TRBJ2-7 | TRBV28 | CASSFPPGGYHEQYF
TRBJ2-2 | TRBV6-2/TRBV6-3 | CASSPGVTGELFF
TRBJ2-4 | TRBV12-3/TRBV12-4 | CASSPPGFQNIQYF
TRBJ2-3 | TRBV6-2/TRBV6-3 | CASSATGYAGTDTQYF
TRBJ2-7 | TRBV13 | CASSPWRETYEQYF
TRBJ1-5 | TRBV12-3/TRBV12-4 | CASGVGAVEPQHF
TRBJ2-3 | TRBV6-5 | CASSPTGGPSPTDTQYF
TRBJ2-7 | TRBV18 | CASSPGGPGRLSYEQYF
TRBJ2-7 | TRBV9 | CASSVGRVPDEQYF
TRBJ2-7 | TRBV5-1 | CASSSRTESYEQYF
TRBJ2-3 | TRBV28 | CASPTGGDTQYF
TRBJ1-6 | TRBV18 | CASSPPRSDNSPLHF
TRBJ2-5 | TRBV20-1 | CSALHGFSETQYF
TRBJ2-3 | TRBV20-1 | CSARDGSGGETDTQYF